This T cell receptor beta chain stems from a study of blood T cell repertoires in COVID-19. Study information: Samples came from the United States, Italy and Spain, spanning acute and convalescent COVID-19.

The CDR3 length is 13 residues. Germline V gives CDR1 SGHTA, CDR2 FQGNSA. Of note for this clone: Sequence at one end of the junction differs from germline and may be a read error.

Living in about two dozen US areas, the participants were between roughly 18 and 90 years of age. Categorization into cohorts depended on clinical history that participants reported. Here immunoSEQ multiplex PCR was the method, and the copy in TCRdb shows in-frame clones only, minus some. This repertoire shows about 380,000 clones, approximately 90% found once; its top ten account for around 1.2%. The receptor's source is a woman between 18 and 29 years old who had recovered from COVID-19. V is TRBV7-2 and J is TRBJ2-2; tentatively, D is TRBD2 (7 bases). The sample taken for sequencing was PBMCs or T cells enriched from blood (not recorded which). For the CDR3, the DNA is TGTGCCAGCAGCCAAGTCGAGGGAGGGGGGCTGTTTTTT. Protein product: CASSQVEGGGLFF.